This record covers a single T cell receptor (beta chain). It has no known antigen specificity. There are no base qualities to consult, and no much larger clone falls within one base. The immunoSEQ Assay, a bias-controlled multiplex PCR, was used to amplify TCRbeta CDR3 regions from genomic DNA. Per the authors' processing: The number of nucleated cells in each sample was estimated by amplification of reference gene primers within the assay. Sequence reads were collapsed and filtered to measure the absolute abundance of every unique TCRbeta CDR3 rearrangement. For each sample, productive Simpson clonality was calculated by taking the square root of Simpson's diversity index across productive rearrangements. TCRdb carries this immuneACCESS record with in-frame sequences only. Its versions omit some clonotypes, under half of them owing to an unresolved V gene in the studies checked, with the rest unexplained. Clone size and V and J calls were adopted from that table, with D and trimming inferred from the DNA. The sample has over 60,000 clones on record, roughly 89% of them singletons. The ten largest account for around 4.9% of the sample.

The data originate from a study of blood T cell repertoires in COVID-19 (dated by TCRdb to between 2020 and 2021). With regard to the full study: Samples covering the acute and convalescent phases of COVID-19 were provided by collaborators in the United States, Italy and Spain. Samples came from the ongoing ImmuneRACE study (first 160 participants) plus 1,254 subjects from 6 global collaborators. The sample metadata nearly always contained a de-identified subject ID, COVID-19 status, age in years and sex. The dataset comprised deeply sampled blood TCRbeta repertoires from subjects exposed to, actively infected with, or recovered from COVID-19. The prospective study material was composed of cDNA or gDNA derived from T cells, B-cell-depleted T cells, or PBMCs. The repertoires were released in a freely available public database meant as a resource for research on the immune response to SARS-CoV-2. Where available, HLA class I and class II types were taken from metadata supplied by the sample provider and were not determined by assay-based typing. The full study reports these points: The amount of clinical and demographic metadata varied by source and participant and was provided uncurated.

The collaborating institutions used their own protocols to collect whole blood in K2EDTA tubes. For TCRbeta analysis, collaborators shipped samples in one of three forms: frozen whole blood, isolated PBMCs, or DNA extracted from either of those sample types. This sequence was found in a woman between 50 and 59 years old with active COVID-19. The sample comprised peripheral blood.

In nucleotide form, the sequence is TGCAGCGTTCCGCGAGGGTCCTCTGGGGCCAACGTCCTGACTTTC. Translated, this gives CSVPRGSSGANVLTF. Here the chain combines TRBV29-1 and TRBJ2-6; TRBD2 is possibly the D segment (5 matching bases). CDR1 and CDR2 (SQVTM, ANQGSEA) derive from the germline V gene. The CDR3 covers 15 residues, taking in both the cysteine and the phenylalanine. The entry retains the CDR3 DNA only, 45 bases that are in frame from base 1. The germline ends are 11 bases apart after V is trimmed by 5 bases and J by 0 bases.